This TCR beta chain was profiled in a study of blood T cell repertoires in COVID-19. Study summary: The study drew acute and convalescent COVID-19 samples from the United States, Italy and Spain.

The V gene's germline CDR1 is MRHNA and CDR2 SNTAGT. This CDR3 is 14 amino acids long. V gave up 7 bases and J gave up 6 bases, with 15 bases separating them. This clone occurred a few times. Per the original data handling: Reference gene primer amplification yielded estimated nucleated cell counts. Produced via immunoSEQ multiplex PCR; TCRdb's table is partial and in-frame only. Clone size and the V and J calls come from that table; the DNA yielded D and trimming. The sample includes just over 150,000 clones, 88% seen only once; the top ten take around 6.7%. Sequenced material: PBMCs or T cells enriched from blood (not recorded which). The V call is TRBV6-4, the J call TRBJ2-2; the D gene is possibly TRBD2 (6 bases). The TCR comes from a woman in her forties or fifties who had recovered from COVID-19. The CDR3 sequence is CASNRDSRSGELFF. CDR3 DNA sequence: TGTGCCAGCAATAGGGACTCACGGTCCGGGGAGCTGTTTTTT.